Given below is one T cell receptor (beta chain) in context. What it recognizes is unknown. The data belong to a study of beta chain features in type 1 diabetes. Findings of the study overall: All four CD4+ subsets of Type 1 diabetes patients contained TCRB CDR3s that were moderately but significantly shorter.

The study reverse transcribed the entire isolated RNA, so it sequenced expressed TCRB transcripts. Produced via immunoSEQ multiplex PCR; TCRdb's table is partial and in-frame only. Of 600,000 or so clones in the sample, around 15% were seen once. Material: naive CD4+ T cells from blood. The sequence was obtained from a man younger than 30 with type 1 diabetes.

The CDR3 bases are TGTGCCAGCAGTGTCTACAGGGGGAATAGGTACGAGCAGTACTTC. This sequence encodes CASSVYRGNRYEQYF. The gene calls are TRBV6-1 and TRBJ2-7; 8 positions match TRBD1. The CDR3 extends over 15 amino acids. J lost 4 bases, V lost 4 bases, and 9 bases had no gene match. The germline V gene has CDR1 MNHNS and CDR2 SASEGT.